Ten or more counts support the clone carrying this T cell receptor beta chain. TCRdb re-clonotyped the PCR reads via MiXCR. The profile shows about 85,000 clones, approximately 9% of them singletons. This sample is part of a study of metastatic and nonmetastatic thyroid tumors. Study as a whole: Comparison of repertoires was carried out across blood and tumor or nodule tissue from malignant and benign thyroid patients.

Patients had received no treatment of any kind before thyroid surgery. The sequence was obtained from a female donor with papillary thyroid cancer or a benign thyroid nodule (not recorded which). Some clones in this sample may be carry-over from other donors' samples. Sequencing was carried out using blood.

Written as DNA, the CDR3 is TGTGCCAGCAGGCTTTTAGACAAATACACCGGGGAGCTGTTTTTT. Its protein product is CASRLLDKYTGELFF. The V call is TRBV6-1, the J call TRBJ2-2; D ambiguous. The V and J ends lost 6 bases and 3 bases respectively, with 14 bases between them. The germline V gene has CDR1 MNHNS and CDR2 SASEGT. The CDR3 totals 15 residues.